The 15 T cell receptor beta chains reported below all come from one sample, sequenced in a study of regulatory T cells in long-lasting Graves disease. Regarding time point: newly diagnosed GD, antithyroid drugs for less than 3 months. There was RNA extracted from PBMCs, and the TCR library was made from it. Sequencing libraries for TCR beta were prepared with iRepertoire HTBI primers and Arm-PCR of CDR3 regions. Via MiXCR, TCRdb re-called the multiplex PCR reads, giving one row per CDR3 protein. The sample yields around 500,000 distinct CDR3 sequences, 12% seen once. These records were also assigned to another study, of T cells in Graves' hyperthyroidism and ophthalmopathy.

The sample in question was peripheral blood mononuclear cells (PBMCs), obtained at new diagnosis, from a patient treated with antithyroid drugs. These receptors were collected from a woman between 25 and 40 years old with Graves disease.

This clonotype appeared many times. This chain connects TRBV11-2 to TRBJ2-3; 11 bases line up with TRBD2. V lost 2 bases and J lost 1; bases outside the gene matches: 8. This CDR3 is 18 amino acids long. Looked up from germline, CDR1 is SGHAT and CDR2 is FQNNGV. CDR3 bases: TGTGCCAGCAGCTTATTAGGCCTAGCGGGGGGACGCACAGATACGCAGTATTTT. This translates into CASSLLGLAGGRTDTQYF. Full variable domain (remainder filled in from reference TRBV11-2 and TRBJ2-3): EAGVAQSPRYKIIEKRQSVAFWCNPISGHATLYWYQQILGQGPKLLIQFQNNGVVDDSQLPKDRFSAERLKGVDSTLKIQPAKLEDSAVYLCASSLLGLAGGRTDTQYFGPGTRLTVL.

There are many counts of this clonotype. This rearrangement joins TRBV27 to TRBJ2-7; possibly TRBD1 for D (6 bases). V shed 3 bases and J shed 6 bases, with 15 bases lying between them. The germline CDR1 and CDR2 sequences are MNHEY and SMNVEV (reference sequence). The CDR3 is 14 residues long. CDR3 amino acids: CASSFRGRFSEQYF. The DNA for the CDR3 is TGTGCCAGCAGTTTCAGGGGCAGATTCTCCGAGCAGTACTTC.

V is TRBV11-3 and J is TRBJ1-2; a weak D match, TRBD1 (6 bases). The germline CDR1 and CDR2 sequences are SGHNT and YENEEA. The length of the CDR3 is 14 residues. V shed 5 bases and J shed 3 bases, with 13 bases lying between them. The CDR3, as DNA: TGTGCCAGCAGCCAGCAGGGGCAACACTATGGCTACACCTTC. It is translated as CASSQQGQHYGYTF.

This clonotype came up many times. The chain joins TRBV2 to TRBJ1-3; D call uncertain. V was trimmed by 1 base and J by 8 bases, leaving 0 bases between them. Germline V gives CDR1 SNHLY, CDR2 FYNNEI. CDR3 length equals 10 residues. CDR3 in DNA: TGTGCCAGCAGTGAAGACACCATATATTTT. This gives the protein CASSEDTIYF.

This clonotype was seen ten or more times. V and J are TRBV19 and TRBJ1-5, with D perhaps matching TRBD1 (5 bases). Germline V gene data show CDR1 as LNHDA and CDR2 as SQIVND (reference sequence). The V end was cut by 4 bases, the J end by 1 base, with 11 bases between. There are 15 residues in the CDR3. The CDR3 DNA is TGTGCCAGTAGTAACCACAGGTTAAGCAATCAGCCCCAGCATTTT. It translates to CASSNHRLSNQPQHF.

This chain joins TRBV6-2 or TRBV6-3 and TRBJ2-1; possibly TRBD1 for D (6 bases). Trimming took 10 bases from V and 7 from J, leaving 14 bases between them. CDR3 size: 12 residues. CDR1 is MNHEY and CDR2 is SVGEGT in the germline V gene. The CDR3 region is CATYRVGNEQFF. The DNA for the CDR3 is TGTGCCACCTACAGGGTCGGGAATGAGCAGTTCTTC.

This clonotype occurred a few times. The V call is TRBV3-1, the J call TRBJ2-3; no firm D call. The CDR3 is 12 residues long. Germline values: CDR1 LGHDT, CDR2 YNNKEL (reference sequence). Trimming left V 2 bases short and J 4 bases short, with 4 bases between. The CDR3 nucleotides read TGTGCCAGCAGCCAACCGGCAGATACGCAGTATTTT. Amino acid sequence: CASSQPADTQYF.

This clonotype was seen ten or more times. The rearrangement joins TRBV20-1 to TRBJ1-2; a possible D gene is TRBD1 (6 bases). Trimming left V 6 bases short and J 6 bases short, with 8 bases between. The germline V gene encodes CDR1 DFQATT and CDR2 SNEGSKA (reference sequence). The CDR3 consists of 10 residues. CDR3 in amino acids: CSADRNGYTF. CDR3 coding DNA: TGCAGTGCCGACAGGAATGGCTACACCTTC.

In the case of this clonotype: This could be a read error, since a much larger clone is one nucleotide away. This sequence joins TRBV13 and TRBJ2-1, with TRBD2 matching over 10 bases. This CDR3 contains 16 residues. Germline V gene lookup returns CDR1 PRHDT and CDR2 FYEKMQ (reference sequence). CDR3 nucleotide sequence: TGTGTCAGCAGCTTCAGGACTAGCGGTCCGAGCAATGAGCAGTTCTTC. This codes for CVSSFRTSGPSNEQFF.

Many counts were recorded for this clonotype. This sequence joins TRBV20-1 and TRBJ2-5, with TRBD2 matching over 8 bases. The CDR3 is 13 residues long. Germline V gene lookup returns CDR1 DFQATT and CDR2 SNEGSKA (reference sequence). V lost 5 bases, J lost 3 bases, and 5 bases stayed unmatched. CDR3 nucleotide sequence: TGCAGTGCTGACGAACTAGCGGAAGAGACCCAGTACTTC. It is translated as CSADELAEETQYF.

This clonotype occurred a few times. V gene TRBV6-4 combines with J gene TRBJ2-3; D is undetermined. There are 11 residues in the CDR3. Trimming removed 7 bases from V and 5 bases from J, with 7 bases in between. CDR1 and CDR2 from the germline V gene are MRHNA and SNTAGT. The CDR3 DNA reads as TGTGCCAGCAAAGTACTAGATACGCAGTATTTT. It is translated as CASKVLDTQYF.

In this sample, this clonotype turned up many times. The rearrangement joins TRBV24-1 to TRBJ1-6, with D unclear. The germline V and J ends were trimmed by 0 bases and 10 bases, with 12 bases remaining between them. Germline CDR1 KGHDR, CDR2 SFDVKD. This CDR3 contains 15 residues. The CDR3 loop is CATSDLGPPRSPLHF. The CDR3, as DNA: TGTGCCACCAGTGATTTGGGTCCTCCACGGTCACCCCTCCACTTT.

This clonotype was counted between two and nine times. The rearrangement links TRBV19 to TRBJ1-3; 7 nucleotides align to TRBD1. The CDR3 extends over 14 amino acids. V gave up 3 bases and J gave up 2 bases; unmatched junction bases: 1. From germline, CDR1 is LNHDA and CDR2 SQIVND (reference sequence). CDR3 nucleotide sequence: TGTGCCAGTAGTATCACAGGGGCTGGAAACACCATATATTTT. Residues: CASSITGAGNTIYF.

This clonotype has a count of ten or more. The CDR3 reads CASSPNHDRGRYGYTF. In nucleotides, the CDR3 is TGTGCCAGCAGCCCCAACCACGACAGGGGAAGATACGGCTACACCTTC. This chain connects TRBV11-2 to TRBJ1-2, with 8 bases lining up with TRBD1. The CDR3 loop spans 16 amino acids. J was trimmed by 8 bases and V by 5 bases; bases with no gene match: 16. Germline values: CDR1 SGHAT, CDR2 FQNNGV.

This clonotype was counted many times. This chain connects TRBV11-2 to TRBJ2-1, with TRBD1 as a possible D gene (5 bases). CDR1 is SGHAT, CDR2 FQNNGV, per germline. CDR3 length equals 15 residues. V was clipped by 1 base and J by 3 bases, with 10 bases between them. The CDR3: CASSLGSDSYNEQFF. In nucleotides, the CDR3 is TGTGCCAGCAGCTTAGGCTCCGACAGCTACAATGAGCAGTTCTTC.